This entry lists 3 T cell receptor beta chains sequenced from one sample in a study of T cell repertoires in cytomegalovirus infection. TCRdb reprocessed the reads via MiXCR and lists one record per CDR3 protein. The sample consists of just over 300,000 distinct CDR3 sequences, about a sixth of them appearing once. The specimen sequenced was PBMCs. The receptors derive from a human donor in good health (CMV status not recorded). Some clones in this sample may be carry-over from other donors' samples.

This clonotype has a handful of counts. The rearrangement uses TRBV11-2 and TRBJ2-3; 7 bases fit TRBD1. Germline V gene sequence: CDR1 SGHAT, CDR2 FQNNGV. The CDR3 is 17 residues long. With V trimmed by 4 bases and J by 2 bases, 12 bases remained unmatched. The CDR3 is CASSSSRDSPFTDTQYF. CDR3 sequence (DNA): TGTGCCAGCAGCTCCTCAAGGGACAGCCCTTTCACAGATACGCAGTATTTT.

The chain uses TRBV6-5 and TRBJ2-4; D is unclear. Germline CDR1 MNHEY, CDR2 SVGAGI. Trimming stripped 6 bases from V and 6 bases from J, with 18 bases between. There are 15 residues in the CDR3. The CDR3 DNA follows: TGTGCCAGCAGCCACGGACCCCAGAATGGAAACATTCAGTACTTC. Encoded protein: CASSHGPQNGNIQYF.

This clonotype was picked up many times. The chain is built from TRBV5-1 and TRBJ2-7, with TRBD1 identical over 7 bases. J lost 4 bases, V lost 0 bases, and 7 bases had no gene match. The germline gives CDR1 SGHRS, CDR2 YFSETQ. The length of the CDR3 is 15 residues. DNA of the CDR3: TGCGCCAGCAGCTTGGGACCGGGACAGACATACGAGCAGTACTTC. Residues: CASSLGPGQTYEQYF.